The clone carrying this T cell receptor (beta chain) has only a few counts. The target antigen is unknown. This specimen belongs to a study of beta chain features in type 1 diabetes. Study-wide results and limits: Diminished insertions and augmented deletions at VDJ junctions characterized type 1 diabetes patients.

Without exception, sorted populations had purity beyond 98%. Expressed TCRB transcripts were sequenced after all isolated RNA was converted to cDNA. Each sample of naive, central memory or regulatory T cells had, on average, about 3.5 million reads. Clones were read by immunoSEQ multiplex PCR, and TCRdb kept only the in-frame ones, dropping some. In the table there are roughly 370,000 clones, approximately 15% of which are singletons. This TCR was sampled from a young man in good health. The source material was naive CD4+ T cells from blood.

The CDR3 reads CAWARGLGYTF. The CDR3 nucleotides are TGTGCCTGGGCCAGGGGGCTTGGCTACACCTTC. The chain links TRBV30 to TRBJ1-2, with TRBD1 identical over 8 bases. With V trimmed by 5 bases and J by 7 bases, 3 bases remained unmatched. Germline CDR1 and CDR2: GTSNPN and SVGIG (reference sequence). The CDR3 consists of 11 residues.